The next 28 T cell receptor beta chains were all read from a single sample in a study of technical replicates of blood from several donors. The data were produced by immunoSEQ multiplex PCR, yet TCRdb's version contains in-frame clones alone and is incomplete. Of about 50,000 clones listed, over 90% are singletons. The source material was PBMCs. The receptors were gathered from a human donor in good health. Some clones in this sample may be carry-over from other donors' samples.

CDR3: CASSRGGTLFYGYTF. The CDR3, as DNA: TGCGCCAGCAGCCGGGGGGGGACTCTGTTCTATGGCTACACCTTC. V gene TRBV5-1 combines with J gene TRBJ1-2; TRBD1 is a possible D gene (5 bases). Germline V gene data show CDR1 as SGHRS and CDR2 as YFSETQ. The CDR3 is 15 amino acids. V gave up 4 bases and J gave up 4 bases, with 17 bases separating them.

V and J are TRBV28 and TRBJ1-2; a possible D gene is TRBD1 (5 bases). The germline V gene has CDR1 MDHEN and CDR2 SYDVKM. The V and J ends lost 3 bases and 8 bases respectively, with 13 bases between them. This CDR3 contains 13 residues. In DNA, the CDR3 is TGTGCCAGCAGTTTCTCAGGGCTTTGGGGCTACACCTTC. This sequence encodes CASSFSGLWGYTF.

This clone was seen only once. V gene TRBV5-4 combines with J gene TRBJ2-1; TRBD2 might be the D (7 bases). CDR1 and CDR2 from the germline V gene are SGHNT and YYREEE (reference sequence). V was cut by 5 bases and J by 6 bases, with 24 bases left in between. This CDR3 is 17 amino acids long. As DNA, the CDR3 is TGTGCCAGCAGTATCCCGGCGGGGGCGGAGGTGGGCAATGAGCAGTTCTTC. The encoded protein is CASSIPAGAEVGNEQFF.

The V and J genes are TRBV19 and TRBJ2-3; TRBD2 matches at 8 bases. The CDR3 contains 15 residues. The J segment lost 4 bases and the V segment lost 1 base, leaving 4 bases of the junction unmatched. Per germline, CDR1 LNHDA and CDR2 SQIVND (reference sequence). CDR3 in amino acids: CASSIGDGGADTQYF. The CDR3 coding sequence is TGTGCCAGTAGTATAGGTGACGGGGGGGCAGATACGCAGTATTTT. Full variable domain (rest looked up from reference TRBV19 and TRBJ2-3): DGGITQSPKYLFRKEGQNVTLSCEQNLNHDAMYWYRQDPGQGLRLIYYSQIVNDFQKGDIAEGYSVSREKKESFPLTVTSAQKNPTAFYLCASSIGDGGADTQYFGPGTRLTVL.

In this sample, this clone turned up once. V usage is TRBV6-6 and J usage is TRBJ1-2; D not certain. V was pared by 5 bases and J by 1 base, with 8 bases between. Germline loops: CDR1 MNHNY, CDR2 SVGAGI (reference sequence). CDR3 length equals 13 residues. Here the CDR3 reads CASSPTHNYGYTF. In DNA form, the CDR3 reads TGTGCCAGCAGTCCGACACATAACTATGGCTACACCTTC.

The V call is TRBV2, the J call TRBJ2-3, with 13 bases lining up with TRBD2. This CDR3 is 16 amino acids long. Germline values: CDR1 SNHLY, CDR2 FYNNEI. Trimming at V came to 6 bases and at J to 0 bases, leaving 3 bases not matched to a gene. DNA for the CDR3: TGTGCCAGCAGGGGACTAGCGGGACTTAGCACAGATACGCAGTATTTT. Residues: CASRGLAGLSTDTQYF.

The chain employs TRBV19 and TRBJ1-2, with 8 bases aligning to TRBD1. This CDR3 contains 14 residues. Losses at the gene ends were 8 bases for V and 5 bases for J; bases not matched to a gene: 10. Looked up from germline, CDR1 is LNHDA and CDR2 is SQIVND (reference sequence). The CDR3 nucleotides read TGTGCCAGTCGCACAGGGGGTGTTCAGTATGGCTACACCTTC. Protein: CASRTGGVQYGYTF.

The chain has TRBV2 and TRBJ1-2; D is undetermined. This CDR3 is built from 10 residues. V lost 3 bases, J lost 6 bases, and 2 bases lay in between. Per germline, CDR1 SNHLY and CDR2 FYNNEI. The CDR3 nucleotides read TGTGCCAGCAGTGACAATGGCTACACCTTC. Amino acids: CASSDNGYTF.

V and J are TRBV4-3 and TRBJ1-6; D is unresolved. V was clipped by 5 bases and J by 6 bases, with 17 bases between them. Germline V lookup: CDR1 LGHNA, CDR2 YSLEER. The CDR3 spans 16 residues. CDR3 residues: CASSENRGGGNSPLHF. The DNA for the CDR3 is TGCGCCAGCAGCGAGAACCGGGGAGGTGGTAATTCACCCCTCCACTTT.

V gene TRBV15 combines with J gene TRBJ1-2, with D possibly being TRBD1 (6 bases). The CDR3 is 15 amino acids. Germline loops: CDR1 LNHNV, CDR2 YYDKDF (reference sequence). V dropped 5 bases and J dropped 4 bases, with 17 bases sitting between them. The CDR3 loop reads CATSPTLDRSYGYTF. The CDR3 DNA reads as TGTGCCACCAGCCCTACCTTAGACAGGTCCTATGGCTACACCTTC.

The V gene is TRBV15, the J gene TRBJ2-3, with D uncertain. V lost 2 bases and J lost 1, with 13 bases in between. The germline gives CDR1 LNHNV, CDR2 YYDKDF (reference sequence). The CDR3 contains 16 residues. In DNA, the CDR3 is TGTGCCACCAGCAGACCAGACACTTCTGGCACAGATACGCAGTATTTT. Protein: CATSRPDTSGTDTQYF. Variable domain in full (rest from reference TRBV15 and TRBJ2-3): DAMVIQNPRYQVTQFGKPVTLSCSQTLNHNVMYWYQQKSSQAPKLLFHYYDKDFNNEADTPDNFQSRRPNTSFCFLDIRSPGLGDTAMYLCATSRPDTSGTDTQYFGPGTRLTVL.

The rearrangement links TRBV5-6 to TRBJ1-1; the match to TRBD1 covers 11 bases. After removal of 0 bases from V and 7 bases from J, the junction contained 5 bases not matched to a gene. The CDR3 is 15 amino acids. Germline V CDR1 and CDR2: SGHDT, YYEEEE. CDR3 loop: CASSLVGQGGVEAFF. DNA for the CDR3: TGTGCCAGCAGCTTGGTGGGACAGGGGGGGGTTGAAGCTTTCTTT.

V usage is TRBV7-3 and J usage is TRBJ2-6, with D hard to call. V was clipped by 5 bases and J by 4 bases, with 12 bases between them. This CDR3 has 15 amino acids. Per germline, CDR1 SGHTA and CDR2 FQGTGA. This chain's CDR3 is CASSPSSLGANVLTF. CDR3 in DNA: TGTGCCAGCAGCCCCTCTTCTCTGGGGGCCAACGTCCTGACTTTC.

The rearrangement links TRBV5-1 to TRBJ2-3, with 12 bases fitting TRBD2. This CDR3 region has 15 residues. The germline V gene has CDR1 SGHRS and CDR2 YFSETQ. V trimming: 4 bases; J trimming: 4 bases; junction bases outside the gene matches: 4. The CDR3, as DNA: TGCGCCAGCAGCACCAGGACTAGCGGGGCAGATACGCAGTATTTT. The encoded protein is CASSTRTSGADTQYF.

V usage is TRBV7-3 and J usage is TRBJ2-1; 8 bases are a match to TRBD1. This CDR3 contains 16 residues. The V gene's germline CDR1 is SGHTA and CDR2 FQGTGA. V shed 5 bases and J 3 bases; nucleotides not matched to a gene: 9. As DNA, the CDR3 is TGTGCCAGCAGCCCACAGGGGGGTCGCTACTACAATGAGCAGTTCTTC. It specifies CASSPQGGRYYNEQFF.

The chain has TRBV7-7 and TRBJ2-5; 7 bases are shared with TRBD2. Germline CDR1 is SSHAT and CDR2 is FNYEAQ (reference sequence). The CDR3 totals 16 residues. V gave up 0 bases and J gave up 4 bases; unmatched junction bases: 8. The CDR3: CASSLASGGQGETQYF. The CDR3 region has the DNA TGTGCCAGCAGCTTAGCGTCGGGAGGACAAGGAGAGACCCAGTACTTC. The full variable domain, in which reference TRBV7-7 and TRBJ2-5 provide the parts outside the CDR3, is GAGVSQSPRYKVTKRGQDVTLRCDPISSHATLYWYQQALGQGPEFLTYFNYEAQPDKSGLPSDRFSAERPEGSISTLTIQRTEQRDSAMYRCASSLASGGQGETQYFGPGTRLLVL.

This sequence joins TRBV4-1 and TRBJ2-5; 9 bases match TRBD2. J gave up 2 bases and V 4 bases, and 14 bases lay outside the gene matches. Germline CDR1 and CDR2: MGHRA and YSYEKL. CDR3 length: 18 residues. The CDR3 bases are TGCGCCAGCAGCCCCATAGGCCCTTTAGCGGGGGATCAAGAGACCCAGTACTTC. Its translation: CASSPIGPLAGDQETQYF.

Only a few counts were recorded for this clone. V gene TRBV12-2 combines with J gene TRBJ2-5; the table's D call of TRBD2 was not tested on the DNA. TRBV12-2 is reported as a pseudogene. The CDR3 length is 15 residues. Written as DNA, the CDR3 is TGTGCAAGTCGTCGGACGGGGGTCTTTCAAGAGACCCAGTACTTC. Translation: CASRRTGVFQETQYF.

The chain has TRBV6-1 and TRBJ1-5, with 11 bases fitting TRBD1. The length of the CDR3 is 15 residues. From germline, CDR1 is MNHNS and CDR2 SASEGT. V lost 6 bases and J lost 3; bases outside the gene matches: 4. CDR3 protein: CASSGTGGDNQPQHF. In DNA form, the CDR3 reads TGTGCCAGCAGCGGGACAGGGGGAGACAATCAGCCCCAGCATTTT.

V usage is TRBV11-1 and J usage is TRBJ2-3, with 7 bases aligning to TRBD1. This CDR3 region has 16 residues. Germline V gene sequence: CDR1 SGHAT, CDR2 FQDESV (reference sequence). Trimming took 5 bases from V and 6 from J; bases not matched to a gene: 14. The CDR3 region has the DNA TGTGCCAGCAGCCCGGGCGGGCGCAGGGGGTCGGATACGCAGTATTTT. Translation: CASSPGGRRGSDTQYF.

This chain uses TRBV29-1 with TRBJ1-2; D gene unclear. The germline V gene has CDR1 SQVTM and CDR2 ANQGSEA. The germline V and J ends were trimmed by 3 bases and 8 bases, with 13 bases remaining between them. This CDR3 is built from 12 residues. The CDR3 DNA follows: TGCAGCGTTGACCCGCTCAGTAGCGGCTACACCTTC. It encodes CSVDPLSSGYTF.

The genes are TRBV6-1 and TRBJ1-6; TRBD1 might be the D (6 bases). Trimming removed 3 bases at V and 10 bases at J, with 19 bases between. The germline V gene has CDR1 MNHNS and CDR2 SASEGT. There are 16 residues in the CDR3. The CDR3 is CASSDWRIQGSSPLHF. The CDR3 DNA is TGTGCCAGCAGTGATTGGCGTATACAGGGCTCCTCACCCCTCCACTTT.

The chain couples TRBV6-1 to TRBJ2-3, with D possibly matching TRBD1 (6 bases). Per germline, CDR1 MNHNS and CDR2 SASEGT. The CDR3 contains 14 residues. The V and J ends lost 3 bases and 6 bases respectively, with 13 bases between them. DNA for the CDR3: TGTGCCAGCAGTGAGGGCAGGGGATTGGATACGCAGTATTTT. Its translation: CASSEGRGLDTQYF.

Only one count was recorded for this clone. This chain joins TRBV7-8 and TRBJ2-7; 7 nucleotides match TRBD2. This CDR3 contains 16 residues. CDR1 is SGHVS and CDR2 is FQNEAQ in the germline V gene. Losses at the gene ends were 4 bases for V and 3 bases for J; bases not matched to a gene: 12. The chain's CDR3 is CASSWGGIGAHYEQYF. The DNA for the CDR3 is TGTGCCAGCAGCTGGGGGGGGATCGGCGCCCACTACGAGCAGTACTTC. The full variable domain, rest sourced from reference TRBV7-8 and TRBJ2-7, is GAGVSQSPRYKVAKRGQDVALRCDPISGHVSLFWYQQALGQGPEFLTYFQNEAQLDKSGLPSDRFFAERPEGSVSTLKIQRTQQEDSAVYLCASSWGGIGAHYEQYFGPGTRLTVT.

The gene calls are TRBV2 and TRBJ1-6, with TRBD1 matching 7 bases. There are 15 residues in the CDR3. Germline V gene data show CDR1 as SNHLY and CDR2 as FYNNEI. With V trimmed by 5 bases and J by 7 bases, 8 bases remained unmatched. CDR3 amino acids: CASSTETGWNSPLHF. In DNA form, the CDR3 reads TGTGCCAGCAGTACCGAGACAGGGTGGAATTCACCCCTCCACTTT.

This sequence joins TRBV2 and TRBJ2-1; tentative D call: TRBD2 (5 bases). CDR1 is SNHLY, CDR2 FYNNEI, per germline. The CDR3 has 16 amino acids. The V end lost 5 bases, the J end lost 1 base, and 15 bases lay between the germline ends. The CDR3 DNA is TGTGCCAGCAGTCCTAAGGGTCGGGGATCCTACAATGAGCAGTTCTTC. Protein: CASSPKGRGSYNEQFF.

The CDR3 protein is CASSLLRDGEQFF. The CDR3 nucleotides read TGTGCCAGCAGCCTACTGCGGGACGGTGAGCAGTTCTTC. The chain recombines TRBV7-8 with TRBJ2-1; weak D call: TRBD2 (6 bases). CDR3 length: 13 amino acids. CDR1 and CDR2 from the germline V gene are SGHVS and FQNEAQ. V shed 5 bases and J shed 9 bases, with 14 bases lying between them. Filled out from reference TRBV7-8 and TRBJ2-1, the complete variable domain reads GAGVSQSPRYKVAKRGQDVALRCDPISGHVSLFWYQQALGQGPEFLTYFQNEAQLDKSGLPSDRFFAERPEGSVSTLKIQRTQQEDSAVYLCASSLLRDGEQFFGPGTRLTVL.

The genes are TRBV5-1 and TRBJ1-2, with unresolved D. In germline, CDR1 is SGHRS, CDR2 YFSETQ. The CDR3 sequence is 14 residues long. Trimming removed 4 bases at V and 0 bases at J, with 10 bases between. CDR3 in DNA: TGCGCCAGCAGCACGGACGGGACTAACTATGGCTACACCTTC. Protein: CASSTDGTNYGYTF.